This TCR beta chain was recorded in a study of CD8 T cells in ankylosing spondylitis. Study findings and constraints: Enrichment of disease-linked clones was reportedly significant in matched ankylosing spondylitis synovial fluid. Disease-associated clonotypes exhibited CD8+ identity and were relatively infrequent in peripheral blood. A subset of motif variants has previously been described in the synovial fluid and blood of reactive arthritis. Made up of about eight highly homologous variants, a TCR beta motif appeared characteristic of ankylosing spondylitis blood.

Trimming removed 5 bases from V and 4 bases from J; junction bases left unmatched: 15. The germline gives CDR1 DFQATT, CDR2 SNEGSKA (reference sequence). This CDR3 region has 16 residues. This clonotype was detected a few times. Its antigen is unknown. Construction of TCR beta libraries was performed using quantitative 5'-RACE with molecular barcodes. MiXCR, run by TCRdb on the 5' RACE reads, gives a single entry per CDR3 protein. Of 800,000 to 900,000 distinct CDR3 sequences detected, 12% appear once; the ten largest clones hold less than 0.65%. This TCR was sampled from a male donor with ankylosing spondylitis. The chain is built from TRBV20-1 and TRBJ2-3; 7 positions agree with TRBD1. Input material: blood, either unsorted or a sorted T cell fraction (not recorded which). The CDR3, as DNA: TGCAGTGCTTCCCGGGTGGAGACAGGGTACGCAGATACGCAGTATTTT. Its translation: CSASRVETGYADTQYF.